The 24 T cell receptor beta chains listed next were all sequenced from one sample in a study of blood T cell repertoires in COVID-19. TCRdb's copy holds only in-frame clones and misses some; the assay was immunoSEQ multiplex PCR. This sample carries 70,000 or so clones, around 85% of them seen once, and the ten largest clones take approximately 35%. Sequencing was carried out using peripheral blood. Every receptor here comes from a woman at least 80 years old with active or convalescent COVID-19.

The CDR3 DNA reads as TGTGCCAGCAGCTTAGTCGCGCCCACTGAAGCTTTCTTT. Translated: CASSLVAPTEAFF. The gene calls are TRBV7-2 and TRBJ1-1; D is undetermined. CDR1 is SGHTA and CDR2 is FQGNSA in the germline V gene. Trimming pared 1 base from V and 4 bases from J, leaving 7 bases between. This CDR3 has 13 amino acids. The full variable domain, in which reference TRBV7-2 and TRBJ1-1 provide the parts outside the CDR3, is GAGVSQSPSNKVTEKGKDVELRCDPISGHTALYWYRQSLGQGLEFLIYFQGNSAPDKSGLPSDRFSAERTGGSVSTLTIQRTQQEDSAVYLCASSLVAPTEAFFGQGTRLTVV.

The chain is built from TRBV30 and TRBJ1-5, with D maybe TRBD1 (5 bases). V was cut by 4 bases and J by 1 base, with 8 bases left in between. Germline loops: CDR1 GTSNPN, CDR2 SVGIG (reference sequence). The CDR3 consists of 13 residues. This chain's CDR3 is CAWNSGSNQPQHF. The DNA of the CDR3 is TGTGCCTGGAATTCAGGGAGCAATCAGCCCCAGCATTTT.

J is TRBJ1-2 and V is TRBV4-3; possible D gene TRBD1, 6 bases. Deletions cut 0 bases from V and 8 bases from J, with 16 bases between. The CDR3 spans 15 residues. Per the germline V gene, CDR1 is LGHNA and CDR2 is YSLEER. The CDR3 region is CASSQESGAEGGYTF. CDR3 coding DNA: TGCGCCAGCAGCCAAGAATCAGGGGCAGAAGGAGGCTACACCTTC.

The chain recombines TRBV19 with TRBJ2-2; D possibly corresponds to TRBD1 (5 bases). The CDR3 contains 12 residues. The V end was cut by 11 bases, the J end by 6 bases, with 13 bases between. Per germline, CDR1 LNHDA and CDR2 SQIVND (reference sequence). The CDR3 loop is CAGGREAGELFF. The CDR3 nucleotides are TGTGCCGGCGGCAGGGAAGCCGGGGAGCTGTTTTTT.

The chain has TRBV6-1 and TRBJ1-1, with unresolved D. Germline assignment: CDR1 MNHNS and CDR2 SASEGT. The V end was cut by 2 bases, the J end by 13 bases, with 17 bases between. The CDR3 covers 13 residues. CDR3 sequence reads: CASSESRVDRHFF. The DNA for the CDR3 is TGTGCCAGCAGTGAATCGAGGGTGGATCGCCATTTCTTT.

Comments on this clone: Sequence at one end of the junction differs from germline and may be a read error. The rearrangement uses TRBV28 and TRBJ2-1; the D gene is possibly TRBD2 (6 bases). The V gene's germline CDR1 is MDHEN and CDR2 SYDVKM. There are 15 residues in the CDR3. The CDR3 protein is CASSPADYSNNEQFF. CDR3 DNA sequence: TGTGCCAGCAGCCCCGCGGACTACTCCAACAATGAGCAGTTCTTC.

The rearrangement links TRBV30 to TRBJ1-6; D unresolved. The germline V gene has CDR1 GTSNPN and CDR2 SVGIG (reference sequence). Trimming cost V 0 bases and J 9 bases, with 9 bases left between them. The CDR3 is 13 amino acids. This CDR3 reads CAWSVSSVSPLHF. DNA for the CDR3: TGTGCCTGGAGTGTATCTTCGGTTTCACCCCTCCACTTT. Variable domain in full (rest from reference TRBV30 and TRBJ1-6): SQTIHQWPATLVQPVGSPLSLECTVEGTSNPNLYWYRQAAGRGLQLLFYSVGIGQISSEVPQNLSASRPQDRQFILSSKKLLLSDSGFYLCAWSVSSVSPLHFGNGTRLTVT.

The chain links TRBV29-1 to TRBJ1-2; D is possibly TRBD1 (6 bases). Germline loops: CDR1 SQVTM, CDR2 ANQGSEA. Trimming removed 7 bases from V and 4 bases from J, with 22 bases in between. CDR3 size: 15 residues. The CDR3 sequence is CSAILGGGGGYGYTF. CDR3 coding DNA: TGCAGCGCCATTCTGGGAGGGGGAGGTGGCTATGGCTACACCTTC.

Here the CDR3 DNA reads TGTGCCAGCAGTGAACGGGGACAGCTTGCAACTAATGAAAAACTGTTTTTT. It yields the protein CASSERGQLATNEKLFF. The V call is TRBV6-1, the J call TRBJ1-4; 7 nucleotides line up with TRBD1. V was pared by 2 bases and J by 0 bases, with 6 bases of the junction left unmatched. The CDR3 is 17 amino acids. CDR1 is MNHNS and CDR2 is SASEGT in the germline V gene.

This chain uses TRBV30 with TRBJ2-3, with D uncertain. Germline CDR1 is GTSNPN and CDR2 is SVGIG (reference sequence). The CDR3 length is 11 residues. V dropped 7 bases and J dropped 6 bases, with 11 bases sitting between them. CDR3 in DNA: TGTGCCTACGAACTTGGTGATACGCAGTATTTT. Translating gives CAYELGDTQYF.

A single count supports this clone. The chain joins TRBV9 to TRBJ2-7; D might be TRBD1 (5 bases). The CDR3 extends over 14 amino acids. The V gene's germline CDR1 is SGDLS and CDR2 YYNGEE. V lost 4 bases and J 4 bases, leaving 15 bases between the germline ends. The CDR3 protein is CASSPFDSPYEQYF. The CDR3 bases are TGTGCCAGCAGCCCATTCGACAGTCCATACGAGCAGTACTTC.

The count of this clone is one. The chain carries TRBV7-2 and TRBJ1-1; D call uncertain. This CDR3 is built from 14 residues. The germline V gene has CDR1 SGHTA and CDR2 FQGNSA. The germline V and J ends were trimmed by 1 base and 4 bases, with 10 bases remaining between them. The CDR3 loop reads CASSLGREFTEAFF. The CDR3 region has the DNA TGTGCCAGCAGCTTAGGAAGGGAGTTCACTGAAGCTTTCTTT.

This sequence joins TRBV10-3 and TRBJ2-3; TRBD2 agrees at 8 bases. The CDR3 contains 15 residues. V lost 6 bases, J lost 2 bases, and 7 bases stayed unmatched. CDR1 ENHRY and CDR2 SYGVKD come from the germline V gene. The CDR3: CAIRGFSGATDTQYF. For the CDR3, the DNA is TGTGCCATCAGGGGATTTAGCGGGGCCACAGATACGCAGTATTTT.

The chain links TRBV3-1 (or the pseudogene TRBV3-2) to TRBJ2-1; 12 nucleotides match TRBD2. The ends lost 2 bases at V and 5 bases at J; junction bases unmatched: 1. The CDR3 is 15 residues long. Germline CDR1 LGHDT, CDR2 YNNKEL (reference sequence). CDR3 loop: CASSQLAGGNNEQFF. The CDR3 DNA follows: TGTGCCAGCAGCCAACTAGCGGGGGGGAACAATGAGCAGTTCTTC.

The V call is TRBV6-6, the J call TRBJ1-3; D uncertain. Trimming took off 6 bases at V and 0 bases at J, with 9 bases between the two ends. CDR1 and CDR2 from the germline V gene are MNHNY and SVGAGI (reference sequence). This CDR3 has 14 amino acids. CDR3 sequence (DNA): TGTGCCAGCAGAATCGGGGTCTCTGGAAACACCATATATTTT. Translating it yields CASRIGVSGNTIYF.

The rearrangement uses TRBV11-1 and TRBJ2-2, with D unresolved. CDR1 is SGHAT, CDR2 FQDESV, per germline (reference sequence). The CDR3 totals 13 residues. V was pared by 1 base and J by 7 bases, with 7 bases between. CDR3 residues: CASSLGAGGELFF. CDR3 DNA: TGTGCCAGCAGCTTAGGGGCTGGCGGGGAGCTGTTTTTT.

The V gene is TRBV28, the J gene TRBJ1-5, with 9 bases identical to TRBD1. Germline V gene sequence: CDR1 MDHEN, CDR2 SYDVKM. This CDR3 has 21 amino acids. Germline trimming cut 5 bases from V and 6 bases from J; bases unmatched to any gene: 26. CDR3 nucleotide sequence: TGTGCCAGCAGTGGTCGTCCGGGACAGGGTTTTTCCCCCAGTTTCGGTCAGCCCCAGCATTTT. This translates into CASSGRPGQGFSPSFGQPQHF.

This clone was seen at least ten times. The J gene is TRBJ1-2, the V gene TRBV24-1, with a weak D call TRBD1 (6 bases). Germline values: CDR1 KGHDR, CDR2 SFDVKD. The CDR3 totals 14 residues. Trimming removed 7 bases at V and 1 base at J, with 12 bases between. The CDR3 region is CATSLDRYNYGYTF. For the CDR3, the DNA is TGTGCCACCAGCTTGGACAGATATAACTATGGCTACACCTTC.

The CDR3 DNA is TGTGCCAGCAGTTACTCGAGGAGTAATGAAAAACTGTTTTTT. Amino acids: CASSYSRSNEKLFF. The chain recombines TRBV6-2 or TRBV6-3 with TRBJ1-4; D unresolved. The germline V gene has CDR1 MNHEY and CDR2 SVGEGT. CDR3 length equals 14 residues. V gave up 0 bases and J gave up 4 bases, with 6 bases separating them.

This clone was seen just once. The chain carries TRBV7-2 and TRBJ2-3, with 8 nucleotides matching TRBD2. J lost 2 bases, V lost 1 base, and 8 bases had no gene match. This CDR3 has 17 residues. From germline, CDR1 is SGHTA and CDR2 FQGNSA. In DNA form, the CDR3 reads TGTGCCAGCAGCTTAGGGGCGGGGGGCATACCCACAGATACGCAGTATTTT. This sequence encodes CASSLGAGGIPTDTQYF.

The rearrangement links TRBV5-1 to TRBJ2-7; 7 bases map to TRBD1. CDR3 size: 14 residues. Germline-derived CDR1 and CDR2 are SGHRS and YFSETQ. V lost 3 bases and J lost 2; bases outside the gene matches: 5. The chain's CDR3 is CASSSNGQAYEQYF. In DNA, the CDR3 is TGCGCCAGCAGCTCGAATGGACAGGCCTACGAGCAGTACTTC.

The chain recombines TRBV28 with TRBJ1-1, with D unresolved. Germline CDR1 MDHEN, CDR2 SYDVKM. The ends were cut back, 2 bases at V and 3 bases at J, with 10 bases in the middle. The CDR3 extends over 14 amino acids. The CDR3 loop is CASSLVTYYTEAFF. The CDR3 DNA is TGTGCCAGCAGTTTAGTAACCTACTACACTGAAGCTTTCTTT.

This clone was counted once. This chain connects TRBV27 to TRBJ2-1, with 12 bases that match TRBD2. V lost 3 bases, J lost 6 bases, and 6 bases stayed unmatched. This CDR3 has 16 amino acids. CDR1 MNHEY and CDR2 SMNVEV come from the germline V gene (reference sequence). The CDR3 region has the DNA TGTGCCAGCAGTTTTCTAGCGGGGGGGCTTGGCAATGAGCAGTTCTTC. It is translated as CASSFLAGGLGNEQFF.

V gene TRBV5-1 combines with J gene TRBJ2-7; a weak D match, TRBD2 (6 bases). CDR3 length equals 11 residues. The germline gives CDR1 SGHRS, CDR2 YFSETQ. Trimming took 6 bases from V and 3 from J, leaving 7 bases between them. CDR3 bases: TGCGCCAGCACGGGGGACTACGAGCAGTACTTC. Translating it yields CASTGDYEQYF.